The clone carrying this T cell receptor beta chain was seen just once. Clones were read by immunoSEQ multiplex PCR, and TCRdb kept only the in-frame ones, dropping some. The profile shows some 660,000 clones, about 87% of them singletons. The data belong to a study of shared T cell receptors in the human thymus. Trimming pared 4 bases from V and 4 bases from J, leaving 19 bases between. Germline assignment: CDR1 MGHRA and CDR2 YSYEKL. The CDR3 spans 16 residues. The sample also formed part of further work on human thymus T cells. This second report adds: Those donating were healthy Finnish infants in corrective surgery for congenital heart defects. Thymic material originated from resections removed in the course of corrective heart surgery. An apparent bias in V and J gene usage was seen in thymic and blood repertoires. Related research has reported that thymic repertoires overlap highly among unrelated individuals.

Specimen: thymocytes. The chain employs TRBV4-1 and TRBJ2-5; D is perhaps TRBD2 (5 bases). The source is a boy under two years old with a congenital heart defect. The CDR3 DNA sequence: TGCGCCAGCAGCCTACTCCTGGAGGCTCCCAGAGAGACCCAGTACTTC. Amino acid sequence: CASSLLLEAPRETQYF.